This T cell receptor (beta chain) appears in the sequencing data of a study of identical twins (dated by TCRdb to 2015 to 2016). Context from the whole study: To test whether fetal clonotypes persist, the study used deep sequencing on TCR alpha and beta repertoires from monozygotic twins, unrelated adults of various ages, and cord blood. To rule out contamination, replicate twin experiments were performed at different times with different library preparation protocols.

Concerning this clonotype: Its antigen has not been determined. One base away there is no much larger clone; base qualities are not given.

Paper-wide results and their limitations: Fewer insertions were carried by abundant cord blood beta clonotypes, a similar but weaker trend appeared in young adult naive repertoires, and no such trend appeared in memory repertoires. Invariant T cells such as MAIT and iNKT could partly confound zero-insertion analyses, although diverse VJ usage argued against such confounding for most clonotypes. Recombination models systematically underestimated out-of-frame TCR alpha sharing in monozygotic twins but agreed with sharing between unrelated individuals. Compared with coincidental sharing between unrelated individuals, out-of-frame TCR alpha sequences shared between twins had an excess of sequences with low generation probability. Because the same donors could not be followed over many years, the conclusions depended on cross-sectional statistical analysis. Excess twin sharing in beta out-of-frame sequences was weaker because fewer shared sequences lowered the signal-to-noise ratio.

The library was prepared using 5' RACE. The run used an Illumina HiSeq 2000. Template switching introduced a universal primer binding site; the final cDNA contained a unique molecular identifier, enabling accurate counting of TCR cDNA molecules. First-strand cDNA for TCR alpha and beta chains was synthesized from specific primers in the conserved constant-segment region. Each cDNA library was double barcoded, with a SMART-Mk sample barcode plus Illumina barcodes, to control for contamination. TruSeq adapter sequences along with Illumina sample barcodes were introduced in two successive PCR steps. TCR alpha and beta cDNA libraries were sequenced on the Illumina HiSeq platform with custom primers. The paper's data handling went like this. Unique molecular identifiers were extracted from raw reads with MiGEC, and CDR3 positions were determined with MiXCR. For each individual, recombination models were inferred using an EM algorithm with the repgenHMM and IGoR tools. Shared clonotype analysis was performed with the tcR package in R, normalizing sharing by the product of cloneset sizes. To study raw recombination without the effects of thymic and clonal selection, out-of-frame nonproductive sequences were analyzed. TCRdb reanalyzed the raw reads on its own, using fastp at Q25 for trimming and MiXCR for clone calling, and kept in-frame beta chains. CDR3 protein sequences are deduplicated, and each keeps its most common genes and DNA. The V and J calls follow TCRdb's processing rather than the paper's. The sample has roughly 190,000 distinct CDR3 sequences on record, more than 15% of them singletons. The ten largest clones take up 35% to 45% of the sample.

Every donor in the study was a healthy Caucasian. Three pairs of female monozygotic twins, all aged roughly 18 to 30 years, made up the twin cohort. Positive isolation kits from Invitrogen were used to isolate CD4+ and CD8+ T cell populations. Ends trimmed: V by 3 bases, J by 5 bases; bases unmatched to a gene: 7. The CDR3 spans 16 residues, from the cysteine through the phenylalanine. Just CDR3 DNA is preserved here, 48 bases in frame from base 1. CDR1 and CDR2 are read off the germline V gene (reference sequence) as DFQATT and SNEGSKA. The sample also formed part of further work on T cells expressing NK-cell markers. As the second study states: Fewer than ten donors provided sorted CD3+CD56+NKG2C+, CD3+CD56+NKG2C- and CD3+CD56-NKG2C+ T-cell subsets, whose TCR beta-chain repertoires were profiled. Seven of the eight sequenced donors were HCMV-seropositive and one was HCMV-seronegative. In several experiments an anti-gammadeltaTCR antibody was added to restrict sorting to alphabetaTCR-expressing T cells. In over five donors, the dominant CD3+CD56+NKG2C+ clonotypes were among the top 10 CD8+ clonotypes and accounted for roughly 1.0-7.5% of CD8+ T cells. Those dominant clonotypes were again the most abundant among CD3+CD56-NKG2C+ cells in a handful of donors, at about 28.3-60.1%. It remained unclear whether the expanded NKG2C-expressing T cell clones were specific for HCMV antigens. The eight sequenced donors were randomly selected healthy volunteers, three men and five women. A commercial ELISA kit detecting HCMV-specific IgG in serum was used to determine HCMV serostatus. Reads were demultiplexed and grouped by UMI with MIGEC, and clonotypes were assembled and quantified with MiTCR. To exclude erroneous sequences, any TCR cDNA sequence not supported by at least two reads was discarded. The tcR package was used for downstream repertoire analysis, and clonotypes were matched between fractions using CDR3 nucleotide sequence together with V segment. VDJmatch was used to annotate antigen specificity against VDJdb, with one amino acid substitution allowed in CDR3.

This receptor was obtained from a woman younger than 30 in good health. The V and J segments used are TRBV20-1 and TRBJ2-1, and 13 bases in between align with TRBD2. The sample comprised CD8+ T cells sorted from blood. The nucleotide sequence is given as TGCAGTGCTAGGAGCTCCGGGACTAGCGGGGACAATGAGCAGTTCTTC. It specifies CSARSSGTSGDNEQFF.